Listed below are T cell receptor beta chains from one sample, sequenced in a study of shared clonotypes between healthy human individuals. Method: immunoSEQ multiplex PCR; TCRdb's copy keeps in-frame clones and lacks some. The sample carries over a million clones, around 78% recorded once. Material: memory CD4+ T cells from PBMCs. The receptor source for this set is a man between 18 and 35 years old in good health. Some clones in this sample may be carry-over from other donors' samples. CDR3s include the opening cysteine and the closing phenylalanine or tryptophan. D genes are given only for firm matches. Part of the rows lack a size; the others show once, few, many or a class for expanded clones.

V gene,clone size,D gene,J gene,CDR3 protein,CDR3 DNA
TRBV5-1,once,.,TRBJ1-5,CASRGTPESNQPQHF,TGCGCCAGCAGAGGGACACCAGAGAGCAATCAGCCCCAGCATTTT
TRBV2,.,.,TRBJ2-4,CASRPDSNIQYF,TGTGCCAGCAGACCGGACAGCAACATTCAGTACTTC
TRBV6-1,.,.,TRBJ1-4,CASLGEKLFF,TGTGCCAGCCTTGGAGAAAAACTGTTTTTT
TRBV6-6,.,TRBD2,TRBJ2-2,CASRDSGSGAGELFF,TGTGCCAGCAGAGATAGCGGGAGCGGGGCCGGGGAGCTGTTTTTT
TRBV2,.,.,TRBJ1-4,CAGHRAPNEKLFF,TGTGCCGGTCACAGGGCCCCTAATGAAAAACTGTTTTTT
TRBV30,once,.,TRBJ1-5,CAWSQRRRWGNQPQHF,TGTGCCTGGTCTCAAAGAAGGAGGTGGGGCAATCAGCCCCAGCATTTT
TRBV7-9,.,.,TRBJ1-4,CASSDQRGSGEKLFF,TGTGCCAGCAGCGACCAACGGGGGTCGGGTGAAAAACTGTTTTTT
TRBV11-2,.,.,TRBJ2-2,CASSLAPSTGELFF,TGTGCCAGCAGCTTAGCCCCGAGCACCGGGGAGCTGTTTTTT
TRBV6-5,.,.,TRBJ2-2,CAHRDSNTGELFF,TGTGCTCACAGGGACTCGAACACCGGGGAGCTGTTTTTT
TRBV7-2,once,.,TRBJ2-7,CASSLTGAGFEQYF,TGTGCCAGCAGCTTAACGGGGGCGGGGTTTGAGCAGTACTTC
TRBV28,.,.,TRBJ1-1,CASSLSTLGNTEAFF,TGTGCCAGCAGTTTATCCACCCTTGGAAACACTGAAGCTTTCTTT
TRBV15,.,.,TRBJ1-1,CATSRDGGYSEAFF,TGTGCCACCAGCAGAGATGGGGGGTACTCTGAAGCTTTCTTT
TRBV7-3,.,.,TRBJ2-5,CASSLFGAPQETQYF,TGTGCCAGCAGCCTATTCGGGGCACCTCAAGAGACCCAGTACTTC
TRBV5-6,.,TRBD2,TRBJ2-1,CASSPGTSGRNNEQFF,TGTGCCAGCAGCCCCGGGACTAGCGGGAGGAACAATGAGCAGTTCTTC
TRBV6-1,.,.,TRBJ1-2,CASSGEGYGYTF,TGTGCCAGCAGTGGTGAGGGCTATGGCTACACCTTC
TRBV7-9,.,.,TRBJ2-5,CASSSRGRDQETQYF,TGTGCCAGCAGCTCCCGAGGCAGAGATCAAGAGACCCAGTACTTC
TRBV5-1,.,.,TRBJ2-1,CASTSEGHAVGNEQFF,TGCGCCAGCACCTCAGAGGGCCACGCGGTGGGCAATGAGCAGTTCTTC
TRBV27,.,.,TRBJ1-5,CASSLYRDQPQHF,TGTGCCAGCAGTTTATATCGAGATCAGCCCCAGCATTTT